Listed here are 8 T cell receptor beta chains from one sample, sequenced in a study of early T cells in non-severe SARS-CoV-2 infection. TCRdb itself ran the 5' RACE reads through MiXCR, one entry per CDR3 protein. The sample has tens of thousands of distinct CDR3 sequences; 8.5% to 10% are singletons. The sequenced sample was whole blood. Receptor source: an adult who was a healthcare worker with PCR-confirmed SARS-CoV-2 infection or an uninfected control (not recorded which).

A note on this clonotype: Just one base apart from a much larger clone, this may be a read error. The genes are TRBV10-3 and TRBJ2-7, with unresolved D. CDR3 length: 12 amino acids. CDR1 and CDR2 from the germline V gene are ENHRY and SYGVKD. Trimming took 6 bases from V and 0 from J, leaving 6 bases between them. CDR3 sequence reads: CAISTDSYEQYF. The CDR3 DNA reads as TGTGCCATCAGCACTGACTCCTACGAGCAGTACTTC.

This clonotype has at least ten counts. The rearrangement links TRBV4-2 to TRBJ2-1; tentative D call: TRBD2 (5 bases). The CDR3 length is 16 residues. CDR1 and CDR2 from the germline V gene are LGHNA and YNFKEQ. V lost 0 bases to trimming and J lost 5 bases, with 14 bases between them. Here the CDR3 reads CASSQDRSAGHNEQFF. CDR3 nucleotides: TGTGCCAGCAGCCAAGACCGATCTGCGGGCCACAATGAGCAGTTCTTC.

The genes are TRBV12-3 or TRBV12-4 and TRBJ2-4; D might be TRBD2 (6 bases). CDR3 length equals 21 residues. V lost 7 bases, J lost 0 bases, and 31 bases lay in between. CDR3 in amino acids: CASTSLGGTGWPGLAKNIQYF. DNA for the CDR3: TGTGCCAGCACCTCCCTGGGCGGGACCGGCTGGCCGGGATTAGCCAAAAACATTCAGTACTTC.

This clonotype was seen ten or more times. V is TRBV3-1 and J is TRBJ2-5; D tentatively fits TRBD1 or TRBD2 (5 bases each). This CDR3 is 15 amino acids long. CDR1 is LGHDT and CDR2 is YNNKEL in the germline V gene (reference sequence). Trimming stripped 2 bases from V and 1 base from J, with 11 bases between. DNA for the CDR3: TGTGCCAGCAGCCAAAACTCCGGGACCCAAGAGACCCAGTACTTC. This translates into CASSQNSGTQETQYF.

This clonotype was seen ten or more times. J is TRBJ2-3 and V is TRBV29-1; D is ambiguous. The germline V gene has CDR1 SQVTM and CDR2 ANQGSEA. Between the trimmed V and J ends, which lost 0 bases and 0 bases, there was a span of 4 bases. The CDR3 runs 13 residues. In DNA form, the CDR3 reads TGCAGCGTTGAAGAGGGGAGCACAGATACGCAGTATTTT. The encoded protein is CSVEEGSTDTQYF.

This chain joins TRBV6-5 and TRBJ2-1; D is possibly TRBD2 (6 bases). V lost 7 bases to trimming and J lost 3 bases, with 16 bases between them. CDR3 length: 15 amino acids. Germline V gene lookup returns CDR1 MNHEY and CDR2 SVGAGI. The CDR3 reads CASNRPSGYYNEQFF. The CDR3 region has the DNA TGTGCCAGCAATAGGCCGAGCGGGTACTACAATGAGCAGTTCTTC.

This clonotype was found once. The chain carries TRBV27 and TRBJ2-7; 14 bases map to TRBD2. After removal of 6 bases from V and 6 bases from J, the junction contained 7 bases not matched to a gene. CDR1 and CDR2 from the germline V gene are MNHEY and SMNVEV (reference sequence). This CDR3 contains 15 residues. The DNA for the CDR3 is TGTGCCAGCAGGACAGGGACTAGCGGGAGAACCGAGCAGTACTTC. Encoded protein: CASRTGTSGRTEQYF.

The chain combines TRBV29-1 with TRBJ2-5, with a weak D call TRBD1 (7 bases). The CDR3 runs to 13 residues. V lost 7 bases, J lost 4 bases, and 16 bases lay in between. Germline V CDR1 and CDR2: SQVTM, ANQGSEA. CDR3 residues: CSGRQGGRETQYF. The CDR3 bases are TGCAGCGGCCGACAGGGAGGCAGAGAGACCCAGTACTTC.